The entry below gives a single TCR beta chain sequence along with its context. Its matching antigen is unknown. It was with a sample-barcoded 5' primer and a J-beta primer mix that a second PCR of roughly 7 to 12 cycles was run. Every single cDNA molecule received a tag from a template-switch adaptor with 12 random nucleotides. TCRdb fed the 5' RACE reads into MiXCR, producing one record per CDR3 protein. The sample holds about a million distinct CDR3 sequences, 45% to 60% seen once. The germline V gene encodes CDR1 DFQATT and CDR2 SNEGSKA (reference sequence). Trimming removed 0 bases from V and 4 bases from J; junction bases left unmatched: 6. This CDR3 has 15 amino acids. The data were obtained in a study of blood T cells in healthy people across ages. Overall study findings and caveats: The study could not conclusively compare naive and antigen-experienced cells, given its unsorted PBMCs. Considered underestimates were the diversity estimates obtained from one million T cells.

The chain recombines TRBV20-1 with TRBJ2-1; 7 bases map to TRBD2. The sequenced sample was blood. The origin of this receptor is a woman aged 60 to 75 in good health. The CDR3 loop is CSARDAGRGYNEQFF. The CDR3 DNA is TGCAGTGCTAGAGATGCGGGGAGGGGATACAATGAGCAGTTCTTC.